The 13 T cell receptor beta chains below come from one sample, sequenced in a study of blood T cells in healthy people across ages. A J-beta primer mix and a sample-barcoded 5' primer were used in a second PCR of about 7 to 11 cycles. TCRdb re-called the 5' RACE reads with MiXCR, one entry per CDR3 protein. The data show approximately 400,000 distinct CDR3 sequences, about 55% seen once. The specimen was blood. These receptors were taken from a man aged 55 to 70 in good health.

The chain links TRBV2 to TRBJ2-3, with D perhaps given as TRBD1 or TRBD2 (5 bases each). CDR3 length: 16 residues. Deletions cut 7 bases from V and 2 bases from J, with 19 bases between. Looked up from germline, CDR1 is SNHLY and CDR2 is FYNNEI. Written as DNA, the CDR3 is TGTGCCAGCATAGGAACAGTCGGGGCCGTCACAGATACGCAGTATTTT. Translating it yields CASIGTVGAVTDTQYF. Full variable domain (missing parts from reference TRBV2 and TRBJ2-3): EPEVTQTPSHQVTQMGQEVILRCVPISNHLYFYWYRQILGQKVEFLVSFYNNEISEKSEIFDDQFSVERPDGSNFTLKIRSTKLEDSAMYFCASIGTVGAVTDTQYFGPGTRLTVL.

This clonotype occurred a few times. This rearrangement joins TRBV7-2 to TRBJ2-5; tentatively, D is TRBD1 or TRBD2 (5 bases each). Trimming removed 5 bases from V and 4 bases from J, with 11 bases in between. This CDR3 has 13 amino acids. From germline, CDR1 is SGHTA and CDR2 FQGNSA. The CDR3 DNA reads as TGTGCCAGCAGCGGTCCAGGGACAGAGACCCAGTACTTC. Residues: CASSGPGTETQYF.

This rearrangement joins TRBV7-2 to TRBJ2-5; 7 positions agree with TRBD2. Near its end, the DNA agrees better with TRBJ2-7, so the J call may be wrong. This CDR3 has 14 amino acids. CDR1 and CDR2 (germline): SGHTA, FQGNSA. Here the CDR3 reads CASSPAYLADEQYF. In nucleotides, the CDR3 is TGTGCCAGCAGCCCAGCATACCTAGCGGACGAGCAGTACTTC.

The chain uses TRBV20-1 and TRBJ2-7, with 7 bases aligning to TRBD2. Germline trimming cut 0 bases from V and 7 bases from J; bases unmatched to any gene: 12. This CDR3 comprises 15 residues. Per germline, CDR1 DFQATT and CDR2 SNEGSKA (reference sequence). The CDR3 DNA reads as TGCAGTGCTAGAGACCCTTGGACTAGTACCAATGAGCAGTACTTC. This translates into CSARDPWTSTNEQYF.

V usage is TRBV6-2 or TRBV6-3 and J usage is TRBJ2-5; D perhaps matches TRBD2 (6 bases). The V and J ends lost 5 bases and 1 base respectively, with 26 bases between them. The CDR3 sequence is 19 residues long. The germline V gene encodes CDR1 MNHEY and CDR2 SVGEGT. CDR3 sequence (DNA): TGTGCCAGCAGTCGCGGCGGGGCTAGCGCCAGATCAACCCAAGAGACCCAGTACTTC. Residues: CASSRGGASARSTQETQYF.

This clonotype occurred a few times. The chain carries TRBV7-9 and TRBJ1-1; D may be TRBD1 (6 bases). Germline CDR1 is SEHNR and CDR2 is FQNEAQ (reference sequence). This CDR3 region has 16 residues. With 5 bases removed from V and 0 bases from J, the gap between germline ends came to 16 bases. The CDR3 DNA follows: TGTGCCAGCAGCCGAACTGGGACACCCATGAACACTGAAGCTTTCTTT. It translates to CASSRTGTPMNTEAFF.

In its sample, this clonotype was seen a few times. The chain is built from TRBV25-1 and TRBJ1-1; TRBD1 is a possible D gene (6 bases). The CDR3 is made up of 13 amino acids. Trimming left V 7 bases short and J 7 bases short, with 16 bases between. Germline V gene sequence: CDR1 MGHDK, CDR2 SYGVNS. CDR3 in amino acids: CASTLGDRSEAFF. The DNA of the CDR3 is TGTGCCAGCACCCTCGGAGACAGGAGTGAAGCTTTCTTT.

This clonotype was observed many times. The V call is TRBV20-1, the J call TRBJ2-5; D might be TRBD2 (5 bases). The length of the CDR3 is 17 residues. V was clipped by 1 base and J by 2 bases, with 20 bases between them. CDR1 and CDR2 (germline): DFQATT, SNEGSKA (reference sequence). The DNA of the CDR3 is TGCAGTGCTAGAGCAGAGGGCGGAACGCCACTACAAGAGACCCAGTACTTC. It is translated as CSARAEGGTPLQETQYF.

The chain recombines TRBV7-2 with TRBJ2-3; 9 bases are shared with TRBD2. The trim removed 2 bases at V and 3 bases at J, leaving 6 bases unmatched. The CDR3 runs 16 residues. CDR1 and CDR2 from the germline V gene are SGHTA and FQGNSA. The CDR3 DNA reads TGTGCCAGCAGCTTAAGTGGGACTAGCCGGACAGATACGCAGTATTTT. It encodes CASSLSGTSRTDTQYF.

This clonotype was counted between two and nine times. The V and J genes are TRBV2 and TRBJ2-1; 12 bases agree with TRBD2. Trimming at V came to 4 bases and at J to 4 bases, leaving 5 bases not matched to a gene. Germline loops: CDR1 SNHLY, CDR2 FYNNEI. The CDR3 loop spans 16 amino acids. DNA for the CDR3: TGTGCCAGCAGTGTCCGAGGGACTAGCGGGTACAATGAGCAGTTCTTC. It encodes CASSVRGTSGYNEQFF.

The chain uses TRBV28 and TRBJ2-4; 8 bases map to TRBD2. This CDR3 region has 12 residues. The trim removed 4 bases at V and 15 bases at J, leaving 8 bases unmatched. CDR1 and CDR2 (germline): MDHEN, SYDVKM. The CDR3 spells CASSSPGTRWYF. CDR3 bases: TGTGCCAGCAGTTCTCCCGGGACTAGATGGTACTTC.

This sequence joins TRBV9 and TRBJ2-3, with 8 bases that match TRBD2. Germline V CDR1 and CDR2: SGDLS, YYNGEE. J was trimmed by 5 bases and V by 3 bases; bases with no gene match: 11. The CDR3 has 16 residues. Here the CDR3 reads CASSARAGDSKDTQYF. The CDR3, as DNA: TGTGCCAGCAGCGCTAGAGCGGGAGATAGTAAAGATACGCAGTATTTT.

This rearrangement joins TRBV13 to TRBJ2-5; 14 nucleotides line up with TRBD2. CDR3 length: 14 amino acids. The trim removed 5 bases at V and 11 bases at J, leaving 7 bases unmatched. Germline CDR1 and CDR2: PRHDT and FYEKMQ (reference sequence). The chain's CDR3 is CASSPGLAGAQQYF. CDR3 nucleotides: TGTGCCAGCAGCCCGGGACTAGCGGGAGCTCAGCAGTACTTC.